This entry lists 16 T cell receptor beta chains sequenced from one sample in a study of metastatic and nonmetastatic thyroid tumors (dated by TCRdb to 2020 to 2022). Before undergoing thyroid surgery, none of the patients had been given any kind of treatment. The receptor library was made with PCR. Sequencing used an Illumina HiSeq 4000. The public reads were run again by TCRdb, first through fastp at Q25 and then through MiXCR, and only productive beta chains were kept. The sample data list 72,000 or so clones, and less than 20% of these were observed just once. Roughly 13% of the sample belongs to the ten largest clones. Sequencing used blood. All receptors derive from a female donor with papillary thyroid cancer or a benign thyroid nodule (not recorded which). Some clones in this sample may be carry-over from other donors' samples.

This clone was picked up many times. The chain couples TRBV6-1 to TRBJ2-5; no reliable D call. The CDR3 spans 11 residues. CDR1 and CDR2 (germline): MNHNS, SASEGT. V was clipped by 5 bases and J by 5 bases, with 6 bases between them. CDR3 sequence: CASSYLETQYF. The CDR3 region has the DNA TGTGCCAGCAGTTACCTTGAGACCCAGTACTTC.

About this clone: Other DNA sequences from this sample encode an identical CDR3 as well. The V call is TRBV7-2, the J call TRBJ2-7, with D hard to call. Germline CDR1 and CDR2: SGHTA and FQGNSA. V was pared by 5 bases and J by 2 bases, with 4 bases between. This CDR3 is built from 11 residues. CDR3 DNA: TGTGCCAGCAGCAACACCTACGAGCAGTACTTC. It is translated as CASSNTYEQYF. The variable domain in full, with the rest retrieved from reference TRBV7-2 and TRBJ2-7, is GAGVSQSPSNKVTEKGKDVELRCDPISGHTALYWYRQSLGQGLEFLIYFQGNSAPDKSGLPSDRFSAERTGGSVSTLTIQRTQQEDSAVYLCASSNTYEQYFGPGTRLTVT.

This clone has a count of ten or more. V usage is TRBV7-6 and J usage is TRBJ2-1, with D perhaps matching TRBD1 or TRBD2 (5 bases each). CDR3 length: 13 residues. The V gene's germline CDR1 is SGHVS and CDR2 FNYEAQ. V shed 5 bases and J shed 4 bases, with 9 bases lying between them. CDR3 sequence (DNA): TGTGCCAGCAGCGCAGGGAGTTACAATGAGCAGTTCTTC. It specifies CASSAGSYNEQFF. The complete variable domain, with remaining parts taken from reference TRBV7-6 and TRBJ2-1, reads GAGVSQSPRYKVTKRGQDVALRCDPISGHVSLYWYRQALGQGPEFLTYFNYEAQQDKSGLPNDRFSAERPEGSISTLTIQRTEQRDSAMYRCASSAGSYNEQFFGPGTRLTVL.

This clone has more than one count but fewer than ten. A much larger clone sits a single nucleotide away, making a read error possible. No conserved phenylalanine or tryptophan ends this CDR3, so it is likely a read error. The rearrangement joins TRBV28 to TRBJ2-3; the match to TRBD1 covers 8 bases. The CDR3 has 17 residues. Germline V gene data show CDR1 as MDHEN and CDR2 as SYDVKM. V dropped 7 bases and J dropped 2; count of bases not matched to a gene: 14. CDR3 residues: CASIIPKGQGPTDTQYL. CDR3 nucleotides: TGTGCCAGCATCATCCCCAAAGGACAGGGCCCCACAGATACGCAGTATCTT.

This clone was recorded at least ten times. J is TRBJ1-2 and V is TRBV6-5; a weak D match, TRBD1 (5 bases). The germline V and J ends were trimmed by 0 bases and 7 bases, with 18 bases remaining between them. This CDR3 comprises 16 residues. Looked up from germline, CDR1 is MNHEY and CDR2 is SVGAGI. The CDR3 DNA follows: TGTGCCAGCAGTTACTCGATCCAGGGAGCAGCTATTGGCTACACCTTC. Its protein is CASSYSIQGAAIGYTF.

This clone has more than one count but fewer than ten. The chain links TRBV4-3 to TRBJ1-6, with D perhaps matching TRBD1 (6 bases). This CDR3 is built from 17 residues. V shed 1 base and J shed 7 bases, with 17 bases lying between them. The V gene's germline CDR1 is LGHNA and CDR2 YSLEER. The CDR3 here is CASSQVIMGGQNSPLHF. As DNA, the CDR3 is TGCGCCAGCAGCCAAGTTATTATGGGGGGGCAGAATTCACCCCTCCACTTT.

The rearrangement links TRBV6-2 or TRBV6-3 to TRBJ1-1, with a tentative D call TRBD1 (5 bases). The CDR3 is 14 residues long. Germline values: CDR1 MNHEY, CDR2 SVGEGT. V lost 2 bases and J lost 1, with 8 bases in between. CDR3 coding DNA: TGTGCCAGCAGTTACAGGGGCGAGAACACTGAAGCTTTCTTT. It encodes CASSYRGENTEAFF.

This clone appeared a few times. In DNA form, the CDR3 reads TGCAGCGTTAGGAGACCCGACAGCGTTATCTATGGCTACACCTTC. Its protein product is CSVRRPDSVIYGYTF. V is TRBV29-1 and J is TRBJ1-2; D is perhaps TRBD1 (5 bases). Trimming stripped 5 bases from V and 4 bases from J, with 20 bases between. The CDR3 sequence is 15 residues long. The germline gives CDR1 SQVTM, CDR2 ANQGSEA.

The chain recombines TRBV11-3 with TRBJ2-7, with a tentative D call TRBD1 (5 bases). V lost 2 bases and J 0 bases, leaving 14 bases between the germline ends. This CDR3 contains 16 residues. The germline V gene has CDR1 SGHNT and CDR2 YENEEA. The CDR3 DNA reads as TGTGCCAGCAGCTTATTTGGGGCATCGAGCTCCTACGAGCAGTACTTC. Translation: CASSLFGASSSYEQYF.

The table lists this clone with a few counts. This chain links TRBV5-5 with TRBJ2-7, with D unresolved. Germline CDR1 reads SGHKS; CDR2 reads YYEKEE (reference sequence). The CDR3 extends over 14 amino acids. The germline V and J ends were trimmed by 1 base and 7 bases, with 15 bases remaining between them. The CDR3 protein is CASSLSSGVWEQYF. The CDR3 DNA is TGTGCCAGCAGCTTGTCTAGTGGGGTTTGGGAGCAGTACTTC.

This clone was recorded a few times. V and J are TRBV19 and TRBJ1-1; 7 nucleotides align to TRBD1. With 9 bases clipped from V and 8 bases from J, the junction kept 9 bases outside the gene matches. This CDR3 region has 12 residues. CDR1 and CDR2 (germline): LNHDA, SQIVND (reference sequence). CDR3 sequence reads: CASQTGRGEAFF. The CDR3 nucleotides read TGTGCCAGCCAGACAGGGCGAGGGGAAGCTTTCTTT.

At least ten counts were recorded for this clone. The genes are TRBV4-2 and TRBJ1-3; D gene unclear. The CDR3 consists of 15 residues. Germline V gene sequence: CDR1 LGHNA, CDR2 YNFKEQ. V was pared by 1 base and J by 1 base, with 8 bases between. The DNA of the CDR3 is TGTGCCAGCAGCCAAGGACGAGGATCTGGAAACACCATATATTTT. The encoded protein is CASSQGRGSGNTIYF.

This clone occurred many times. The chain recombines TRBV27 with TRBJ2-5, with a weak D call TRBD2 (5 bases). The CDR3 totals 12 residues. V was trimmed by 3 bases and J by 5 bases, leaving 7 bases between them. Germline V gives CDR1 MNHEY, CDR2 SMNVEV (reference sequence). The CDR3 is CASSFPGETQYF. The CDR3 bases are TGTGCCAGCAGTTTCCCGGGGGAGACCCAGTACTTC.

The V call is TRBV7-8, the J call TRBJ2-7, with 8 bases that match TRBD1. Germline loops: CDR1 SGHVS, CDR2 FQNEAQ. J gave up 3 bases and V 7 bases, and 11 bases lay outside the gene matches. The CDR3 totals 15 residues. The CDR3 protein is CASNPMGTGNYEQYF. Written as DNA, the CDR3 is TGTGCCAGCAACCCTATGGGGACAGGAAACTACGAGCAGTACTTC.

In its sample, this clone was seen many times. CDR3: CASTDHAQSNNEQFF. CDR3 nucleotides: TGTGCCAGCACCGACCATGCGCAATCTAACAATGAGCAGTTCTTC. The chain employs TRBV12-3 or TRBV12-4 and TRBJ2-1; D uncertain. The CDR3 covers 15 residues. The germline V and J ends were trimmed by 7 bases and 5 bases, with 18 bases remaining between them.

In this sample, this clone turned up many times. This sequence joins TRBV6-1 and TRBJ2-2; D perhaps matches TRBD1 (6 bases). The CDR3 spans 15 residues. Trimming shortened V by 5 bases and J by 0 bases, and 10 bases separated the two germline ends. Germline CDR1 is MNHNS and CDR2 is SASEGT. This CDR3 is CASSNDRPNTGELFF. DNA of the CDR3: TGTGCCAGCAGTAACGACAGGCCGAACACCGGGGAGCTGTTTTTT.